The sequence of this T cell receptor (beta chain) was determined in a study of shared clonotypes between healthy human individuals. The study's findings and limits: Clonotype sharing among donors was thought likely to change with sequencing depth.

V was pared by 4 bases and J by 0 bases, with 1 base between. The germline gives CDR1 LNHNV, CDR2 YYDKDF (reference sequence). This CDR3 has 13 residues. Assay execution took place at the deep level. The protocol was immunoSEQ multiplex PCR, while the TCRdb copy is restricted to in-frame clones and leaves out a portion. The sample contains under 2,500,000 clones, about 94% of which appear only once. CD45RA-negative memory and CD45RA+ naive subsets were split from the CD4+ cells. A remark on this clone: Its antigen remains unknown.

The receptor was isolated from a man aged 18 to 29 in good health. Sequenced sample: naive CD4+ T cells sorted from blood. Subset denoted: CD45RA+ positively selected. J is TRBJ2-6 and V is TRBV15; no definite D call. CDR3 DNA: TGTGCCACCAGCACCTCTGGGGCCAACGTCCTGACTTTC. As protein: CATSTSGANVLTF.